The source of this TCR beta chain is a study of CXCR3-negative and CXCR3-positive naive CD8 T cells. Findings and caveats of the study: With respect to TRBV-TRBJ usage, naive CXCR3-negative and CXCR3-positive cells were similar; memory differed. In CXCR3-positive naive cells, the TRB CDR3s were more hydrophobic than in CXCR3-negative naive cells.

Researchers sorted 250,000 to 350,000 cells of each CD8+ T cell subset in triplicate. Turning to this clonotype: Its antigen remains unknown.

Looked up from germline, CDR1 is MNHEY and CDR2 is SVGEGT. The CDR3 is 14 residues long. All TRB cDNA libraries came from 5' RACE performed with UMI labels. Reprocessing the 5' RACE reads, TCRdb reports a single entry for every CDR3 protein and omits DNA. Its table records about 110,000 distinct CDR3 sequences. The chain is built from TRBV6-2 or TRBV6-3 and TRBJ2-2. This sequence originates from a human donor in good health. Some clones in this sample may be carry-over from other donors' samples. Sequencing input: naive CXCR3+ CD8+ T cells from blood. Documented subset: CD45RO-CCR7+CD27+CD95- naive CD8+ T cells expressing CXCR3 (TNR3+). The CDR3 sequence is CASGYFVSDGELFF.